A single sample gave rise to the 32 T cell receptor beta chains below, sequenced in a study of early T cells in non-severe SARS-CoV-2 infection. Each CDR3 protein is one row after TCRdb ran MiXCR on the 5' RACE reads. Seen here are 50,000 to 60,000 distinct CDR3 sequences, under 8% observed once, and the top ten hold 5.5% to 7.5%. Source: whole blood, taken at baseline. The origin of the receptors is an adult who was a healthcare worker with PCR-confirmed SARS-CoV-2 infection or an uninfected control (not recorded which).

The chain joins TRBV27 to TRBJ2-7; no clear D. The germline CDR1 and CDR2 sequences are MNHEY and SMNVEV (reference sequence). The ends were cut back, 5 bases at V and 3 bases at J, with 11 bases in the middle. CDR3 size: 13 residues. This chain's CDR3 is CASSPYYSYEQYF. The CDR3 DNA is TGTGCCAGCAGTCCATATTACAGCTACGAGCAGTACTTC.

This clonotype occurred many times. This sequence joins TRBV4-3 and TRBJ1-2; 7 bases line up with TRBD1. Trimming cost V 1 base and J 7 bases; bases outside gene matches: 9. Germline assignment: CDR1 LGHNA and CDR2 YSLEER. The CDR3 is made up of 15 amino acids. CDR3 DNA sequence: TGCGCCAGCAGCCAAGCGGACAGGCGGGGAAGTGGCTACACCTTC. This translates into CASSQADRRGSGYTF.

The rearrangement uses TRBV5-1 and TRBJ2-3; D may be TRBD1 (5 bases). The CDR3 has 14 amino acids. V was clipped by 0 bases and J by 3 bases, with 8 bases between them. Per germline, CDR1 SGHRS and CDR2 YFSETQ. CDR3 sequence: CASSLDRTTDTQYF. The CDR3 DNA follows: TGCGCCAGCAGCTTGGACAGGACAACAGATACGCAGTATTTT.

Many counts were recorded for this clonotype. The chain recombines TRBV7-8 with TRBJ1-2, with 9 bases aligning to TRBD1. The CDR3 loop spans 15 amino acids. CDR1 is SGHVS and CDR2 is FQNEAQ in the germline V gene. The ends lost 5 bases at V and 2 bases at J; junction bases unmatched: 6. The CDR3 DNA follows: TGTGCCAGCAGCCCGGGGACAGGGCTGAACTATGGCTACACCTTC. Protein: CASSPGTGLNYGYTF.

This clonotype has a count of ten or more. The chain is built from TRBV7-2 and TRBJ2-7, with 9 bases aligning to TRBD1. Germline values: CDR1 SGHTA, CDR2 FQGNSA. The CDR3 consists of 17 residues. The V and J ends lost 1 base and 0 bases, in that order; junction bases with no gene match: 7. CDR3 sequence (DNA): TGTGCCAGCAGCTTAGGGCCCGGGACAGGGAGCTCCTACGAGCAGTACTTC. Amino acids: CASSLGPGTGSSYEQYF.

Many counts were recorded for this clonotype. The CDR3: CASRPTGELFF. DNA for the CDR3: TGTGCCAGCAGACCTACCGGGGAGCTGTTTTTT. The chain couples TRBV7-9 to TRBJ2-2, with D hard to call. V was clipped by 6 bases and J by 5 bases, with 4 bases between them. The germline V gene encodes CDR1 SEHNR and CDR2 FQNEAQ (reference sequence). This CDR3 is 11 amino acids long.

This clonotype was seen repeatedly, ten times or more. The V gene is TRBV6-2 or TRBV6-3, the J gene TRBJ2-3, with D perhaps TRBD2 (6 bases). Trimming took off 2 bases at V and 6 bases at J, with 15 bases between the two ends. This CDR3 has 15 amino acids. CDR1 is MNHEY, CDR2 SVGEGT, per germline. The CDR3 DNA follows: TGTGCCAGCAGTTACGGGTGGGGTAGCGGCGATACGCAGTATTTT. Its translation: CASSYGWGSGDTQYF.

This clonotype was recorded at least ten times. The genes are TRBV20-1 and TRBJ2-3; D might be TRBD2 (5 bases). Germline V lookup: CDR1 DFQATT, CDR2 SNEGSKA (reference sequence). The V end lost 4 bases, the J end lost 0 bases, and 14 bases lay between the germline ends. This CDR3 comprises 15 residues. The CDR3 DNA sequence: TGCAGTGCTATCCCCGTTGGGGAGAGCACAGATACGCAGTATTTT. Its protein product is CSAIPVGESTDTQYF.

This clonotype was picked up a small number of times. The J gene is TRBJ1-4, the V gene TRBV5-5; D remains unclear. V gave up 0 bases and J gave up 1 base, with 10 bases separating them. CDR3 size: 16 residues. Germline CDR1 and CDR2: SGHKS and YYEKEE (reference sequence). The CDR3 sequence is CASSLDSGRTNEKLFF. For the CDR3, the DNA is TGTGCCAGCAGCTTGGATTCTGGCAGAACTAATGAAAAACTGTTTTTT. The entire variable domain, with the rest obtained from reference TRBV5-5 and TRBJ1-4, is as follows: DAGVTQSPTHLIKTRGQQVTLRCSPISGHKSVSWYQQVLGQGPQFIFQYYEKEERGRGNFPDRFSARQFPNYSSELNVNALLLGDSALYLCASSLDSGRTNEKLFFGSGTQLSVL.

This clonotype was counted at least ten times. The chain has TRBV7-2 and TRBJ1-2, with D hard to call. Deletions cut 4 bases from V and 8 bases from J, with 14 bases between. The CDR3 length is 13 residues. Germline CDR1 SGHTA, CDR2 FQGNSA. The CDR3 coding sequence is TGTGCCAGCAGCTCCTCACATTTGGGAGGCTACACCTTC. Protein sequence: CASSSSHLGGYTF. Looking up the rest from reference TRBV7-2 and TRBJ1-2 gives the full variable domain: GAGVSQSPSNKVTEKGKDVELRCDPISGHTALYWYRQSLGQGLEFLIYFQGNSAPDKSGLPSDRFSAERTGGSVSTLTIQRTQQEDSAVYLCASSSSHLGGYTFGSGTRLTVV.

This clonotype was picked up a small number of times. The rearrangement links TRBV10-3 to TRBJ1-1; possibly TRBD1 for D (6 bases). The length of the CDR3 is 14 residues. Germline CDR1 is ENHRY and CDR2 is SYGVKD. V was cut by 6 bases and J by 0 bases, with 11 bases left in between. CDR3 bases: TGTGCCATCAGCGGACAGCACATGAACACTGAAGCTTTCTTT. The encoded protein is CAISGQHMNTEAFF.

Ten or more counts support this clonotype. V usage is TRBV29-1 and J usage is TRBJ2-7; D is undetermined. The V gene's germline CDR1 is SQVTM and CDR2 ANQGSEA. The V and J ends lost 4 bases and 4 bases respectively, with 11 bases between them. The CDR3 extends over 12 amino acids. CDR3 sequence: CSVVSDTYEQYF. The CDR3 nucleotides are TGCAGCGTTGTGTCCGACACTTACGAGCAGTACTTC.

The chain couples TRBV13 to TRBJ2-2, with 9 bases lining up with TRBD1. CDR1 is PRHDT and CDR2 is FYEKMQ in the germline V gene (reference sequence). V shed 5 bases and J 2 bases; nucleotides not matched to a gene: 6. CDR3 length equals 16 residues. The CDR3 spells CASSHETGGNTGELFF. The CDR3 bases are TGTGCCAGCAGCCACGAAACAGGGGGCAACACCGGGGAGCTGTTTTTT.

This clonotype showed up many times. The chain carries TRBV4-2 and TRBJ1-1; no clear D. Germline V CDR1 and CDR2: LGHNA, YNFKEQ. The V and J ends lost 0 bases and 1 base respectively, with 12 bases between them. The CDR3 has 16 amino acids. CDR3 coding DNA: TGTGCCAGCAGCCAAGAATTGGGAAGGCCGAACACTGAAGCTTTCTTT. Translation gives CASSQELGRPNTEAFF.

This clonotype was detected a few times. The chain employs TRBV7-9 and TRBJ1-5, with D unresolved. Germline CDR1 SEHNR, CDR2 FQNEAQ (reference sequence). V lost 5 bases to trimming and J lost 4 bases, with 15 bases between them. This CDR3 is 15 amino acids long. CDR3 bases: TGTGCCAGCAGCCCCGCCGGGCCCGGGAATCAGCCCCAGCATTTT. This sequence encodes CASSPAGPGNQPQHF.

This clonotype was recorded many times. This chain uses TRBV20-1 with TRBJ2-3; D may be TRBD1 (5 bases). Germline CDR1 DFQATT, CDR2 SNEGSKA (reference sequence). The V and J ends lost 6 bases and 6 bases respectively, with 10 bases between them. The CDR3 runs 11 residues. CDR3 residues: CSAKRQDTQYF. For the CDR3, the DNA is TGCAGTGCGAAAAGACAGGATACGCAGTATTTT.

This clonotype was picked up many times. This sequence joins TRBV19 and TRBJ2-3; 9 bases are shared with TRBD1. The CDR3 spans 13 residues. Trimming cost V 8 bases and J 4 bases; bases outside gene matches: 4. From germline, CDR1 is LNHDA and CDR2 SQIVND (reference sequence). For the CDR3, the DNA is TGTGCCAGTTCGACAGGGGGGGCAGATACGCAGTATTTT. It is translated as CASSTGGADTQYF.

This clonotype turned up a few times. This chain connects TRBV5-4 to TRBJ1-3, with D possibly TRBD1 on 6 matching bases. Germline loops: CDR1 SGHNT, CDR2 YYREEE (reference sequence). Between the trimmed V and J ends, which lost 10 bases and 1 base, there was a span of 12 bases. The CDR3 length is 13 residues. CDR3 region: CALSQGSGNTIYF. The CDR3 DNA sequence: TGTGCCCTCAGTCAGGGGTCTGGAAACACCATATATTTT.

This clonotype showed up many times. This sequence joins TRBV13 and TRBJ1-6; 11 bases map to TRBD1. This CDR3 region has 13 residues. V was pared by 8 bases and J by 9 bases, with 3 bases of the junction left unmatched. In germline, CDR1 is PRHDT, CDR2 FYEKMQ (reference sequence). This chain's CDR3 is CASAGQGVSPLHF. The CDR3 bases are TGTGCCAGCGCGGGACAGGGGGTTTCACCCCTCCACTTT.

In its sample, this clonotype was seen a few times. This chain connects TRBV24-1 to TRBJ2-7; tentatively, D is TRBD1 (6 bases). This CDR3 region has 14 residues. Trimming took 4 bases from V and 7 from J, leaving 16 bases between them. Germline loops: CDR1 KGHDR, CDR2 SFDVKD. CDR3 protein: CATSESRGLREQYF. The CDR3 DNA reads TGTGCCACCAGTGAATCCAGGGGCTTGCGGGAGCAGTACTTC.

In its sample, this clonotype was seen a few times. The CDR3 loop is CAISESLLGASQPQHF. The CDR3 DNA sequence: TGTGCCATCAGTGAGTCGCTCTTGGGGGCTTCGCAGCCCCAGCATTTT. V usage is TRBV10-3 and J usage is TRBJ1-5; perhaps TRBD1 as D (6 bases). The CDR3 has 16 residues. Trimming removed 0 bases at V and 7 bases at J, with 16 bases between. Germline loops: CDR1 ENHRY, CDR2 SYGVKD.

There are a few counts of this clonotype. The chain combines TRBV7-9 with TRBJ2-7, with D unclear. Germline V gives CDR1 SEHNR, CDR2 FQNEAQ (reference sequence). The CDR3 totals 12 residues. Trimming pared 5 bases from V and 6 bases from J, leaving 11 bases between. CDR3 loop: CASSRGEAEQYF. In nucleotides, the CDR3 is TGTGCCAGCAGCCGCGGTGAGGCCGAGCAGTACTTC.

Ten or more counts support this clonotype. V usage is TRBV19 and J usage is TRBJ2-1; 10 bases fit TRBD2. The CDR3 sequence is 17 residues long. Germline V gene data show CDR1 as LNHDA and CDR2 as SQIVND (reference sequence). V lost 5 bases and J lost 7; bases outside the gene matches: 14. CDR3 amino acids: CASSFRPTSGVRNEQFF. The CDR3 DNA follows: TGTGCCAGTAGTTTTCGCCCTACTAGCGGGGTTCGGAATGAGCAGTTCTTC.

The chain joins TRBV27 to TRBJ1-2; a possible D gene is TRBD1 (5 bases). Germline CDR1 MNHEY, CDR2 SMNVEV (reference sequence). CDR3 length equals 14 residues. The V end lost 5 bases, the J end lost 4 bases, and 14 bases lay between the germline ends. The CDR3 DNA reads as TGTGCCAGCAGTACCGTTGGCGGGACCTATGGCTACACCTTC. It specifies CASSTVGGTYGYTF.

This clonotype was found many times. V and J are TRBV21-1 and TRBJ1-5. TRBV21-1 constitutes a pseudogene. The CDR3 spans 15 residues. The CDR3 sequence is CASSRSVNSNQPQHF. Here the CDR3 DNA reads TGTGCCAGCAGCAGATCGGTTAATAGCAATCAGCCCCAGCATTTT.

In this sample, this clonotype turned up a few times. CDR3 loop: CSARDPGRPRRNQPQHF. CDR3 nucleotides: TGCAGTGCTAGAGATCCGGGGCGCCCAAGGCGCAATCAGCCCCAGCATTTT. V usage is TRBV20-1 and J usage is TRBJ1-5; weak D call: TRBD1 (5 bases). V lost 0 bases to trimming and J lost 2 bases, with 17 bases between them. The CDR3 has 17 amino acids. Germline V lookup: CDR1 DFQATT, CDR2 SNEGSKA (reference sequence).

In this sample, this clonotype turned up a few times. V is TRBV12-3 or TRBV12-4 and J is TRBJ2-5, with a tentative D call TRBD1 (5 bases). The CDR3 consists of 14 residues. V was cut by 6 bases and J by 1 base, with 12 bases left in between. The CDR3 nucleotides read TGTGCCAGCAGCCCCCCAGGGTTCCAAGAGACCCAGTACTTC. Translated: CASSPPGFQETQYF.

This clonotype was detected a few times. The J gene is TRBJ1-3, the V gene TRBV24-1; TRBD1 is a possible D gene (5 bases). There are 19 residues in the CDR3. The V end lost 4 bases, the J end lost 4 bases, and 25 bases lay between the germline ends. The V gene's germline CDR1 is KGHDR and CDR2 SFDVKD. The CDR3 sequence: CATSDSGGAGTPRGNTIYF. Here the CDR3 DNA reads TGTGCCACCAGTGACTCCGGCGGGGCCGGGACCCCGAGGGGAAACACCATATATTTT.

The J gene is TRBJ1-5, the V gene TRBV7-2; D unresolved. The CDR3 consists of 15 residues. Germline V CDR1 and CDR2: SGHTA, FQGNSA. V gave up 3 bases and J gave up 1 base, with 10 bases separating them. The CDR3 DNA follows: TGTGCCAGCAGCTTGGGCGTAGGGAGCAATCAGCCCCAGCATTTT. Translating gives CASSLGVGSNQPQHF.

This clonotype was recorded many times. The chain couples TRBV7-9 to TRBJ1-6; 7 bases match TRBD1. Germline CDR1 SEHNR, CDR2 FQNEAQ (reference sequence). V lost 2 bases and J lost 10; bases outside the gene matches: 5. The CDR3 runs to 14 residues. DNA of the CDR3: TGTGCCAGCAGCTTAATGAGGGGGCGGTCACCCCTCCACTTT. Protein sequence: CASSLMRGRSPLHF.

The rearrangement links TRBV7-8 to TRBJ2-2; tentative D call: TRBD1 (5 bases). This CDR3 comprises 14 residues. Germline CDR1 SGHVS, CDR2 FQNEAQ. Trimming cost V 7 bases and J 2 bases, with 11 bases left between them. CDR3 sequence: CASKRQSNTGELFF. The DNA for the CDR3 is TGTGCCAGCAAGAGACAGAGTAACACCGGGGAGCTGTTTTTT.

The genes are TRBV6-5 and TRBJ2-7; no firm D call. This CDR3 has 13 residues. Looked up from germline, CDR1 is MNHEY and CDR2 is SVGAGI. The ends were cut back, 2 bases at V and 3 bases at J, with 8 bases in the middle. DNA for the CDR3: TGTGCCAGCAGTTACGGTCCCGACTACGAGCAGTACTTC. It is translated as CASSYGPDYEQYF.